This T cell receptor (beta chain) was captured by sequencing in a study of blood T cell repertoires in COVID-19. At the level of the study: Material from acute and convalescent COVID-19 was sourced from the United States, Italy and Spain. The cDNA or gDNA used as material had been derived from T cells, B-cell-depleted T cells, or PBMCs.

Authors' processing steps: Amplification with reference gene primers provided the estimates of nucleated cell counts. The method was immunoSEQ multiplex PCR; TCRdb's version includes in-frame clones alone and lacks a portion of them. V and J calls plus clone size are reproduced from that table; the DNA served to infer D and trimming. Of approximately 260,000 clones in the sample, about nine tenths are singletons; the top ten hold around 6.9%. The V gene lost 7 bases and the J gene lost 2 bases, with 12 bases spanning the gap. CDR1 and CDR2 (germline): MNHNS, SASEGT. The CDR3 has 14 residues. Sequencing was performed on peripheral blood. This clonotype was sampled from a man aged 60-69 years who had recovered from COVID-19. The V call is TRBV6-1, the J call TRBJ1-5; D is unresolved. CDR3 DNA sequence: TGTGCCAGCACCCACGCGGCCGGCAATCAGCCCCAGCATTTT. Protein sequence: CASTHAAGNQPQHF.